This TCR beta chain derives from a study of blood T cell repertoires in COVID-19. CDR3 length equals 13 residues. The germline V and J ends were trimmed by 3 bases and 9 bases, with 14 bases remaining between them. Per the study methods: It was from reference gene primer amplification that nucleated cell counts were estimated. Only in-frame clones appear in the TCRdb table, and some are missing; sequencing was by immunoSEQ multiplex PCR. D and trimming come from the DNA, and the V and J calls and clone size come from that table. This sample has under 130,000 clones, with roughly 80% found just once. Sequencing was done on a sample of peripheral blood. The V and J genes are TRBV12-3 or TRBV12-4 and TRBJ1-1, with a tentative D call TRBD1 (5 bases). The sequence was obtained from a woman aged 80 or over with acute or convalescent COVID-19. The CDR3 reads CASSLAGEGKAFF. As DNA, the CDR3 is TGTGCCAGCAGTTTGGCGGGGGAAGGGAAAGCTTTCTTT.